Reported below is one TCR beta chain. This sample was taken from a study of T cell responses to AZD1222 COVID-19 vaccine. Profiling relied on immunoSEQ multiplex PCR, and the TCRdb table lists in-frame clones only, not all of them. The top ten hold approximately 1.5% of the sample, which has roughly 150,000 clones, 90% seen once. Looked up from germline, CDR1 is LGHDT and CDR2 is YNNKEL (reference sequence). This CDR3 spans 16 amino acids. Trimming cost V 2 bases and J 4 bases, with 15 bases left between them. The chain is built from TRBV3-1 (or the pseudogene TRBV3-2) and TRBJ2-1; D remains unclear. The sample here was peripheral blood, taken 28 days after the second AZD1222 dose. The TCR comes from an adult who received the AZD1222 COVID-19 vaccine. CDR3 sequence reads: CASSQSPGANYNEQFF. CDR3 nucleotide sequence: TGTGCCAGCAGCCAATCGCCAGGCGCCAATTACAATGAGCAGTTCTTC.